This TCR beta chain was found in a study of shared clonotypes between healthy human individuals (dated by TCRdb to 2020 to 2021). Study-level background: Three men and a couple of women, aged 18 to 49 years, made up the cohort. Blood TCR repertoires of about 5 healthy adults were deeply sequenced to estimate repertoire size and the extent of clonotype sharing between individuals. To increase sequencing depth and limit assay-specific biases, TCR repertoire library preparation and sequencing were carried out by different laboratories using diverse techniques. Between about 0.94 and 10 billion PBMCs per donor were obtained by leukapheresis.

Paper-wide results and their limitations: Because the study included a small number of donors, the genetic and exposure-history diversity represented was limited. Pairwise subsampling indicated that sequencing depth was expected to affect the degree of clonotype sharing among donors. Sampling was restricted to blood, and TCR repertoires in tissue are likely to differ from TCR repertoires in blood.

TCR CDR3 regions were amplified from genomic DNA by multiplex PCR using the deep immunoSEQ assay. Extracted genomic DNA from each cell subset was spread evenly across all wells of several immunoSEQ 96-well plates, with each plate serving as a replicate. For unsorted PBMC, each replicate PCR was loaded with 300 to 350 ng genomic DNA, equivalent to 30,000 or so T cell genomes. Ten immunoSEQ deep assay plates were used to sequence the unsorted PBMC genomic DNA. Purified libraries were measured with a Qubit 3.0 fluorometer, size-checked on a Bioanalyzer 2100, and measured again with the KAPA Library Quantification kit. Each immunoSEQ 96-well plate was sequenced on its own single-read 150-cycle Illumina NextSeq 550 flow cell. The study's own analysis went as follows. Because only junctional sequences without quality scores were contained in the immunoSEQ output, filtering matching that applied to full-length reads could not be performed. Sequences were annotated with PyIR, a Python wrapper for IgBLAST v1.9, using IMGT germline references to assign V/J genes and CDR3. Any read was removed if the V/J assignment was weak (E-value above 1e-6), the CDR3 was missing, or the read contained stop codons, out-of-frame junctions, or ambiguous translated residues. V3J clonotypes were defined by identical inferred V gene, J gene, and CDR3 amino acid sequence. To compute the percentage overlap between repertoires, the number of shared unique clonotypes was divided by the size of the smaller repertoire. Three approaches were used to assess repertoire richness: RTK rarefaction, the Chao1 estimator, and Recon v2.1 estimates of unobserved clonotypes. In its TCRdb copy, this immuneACCESS table keeps in-frame sequences only and misses some clones. Where compared with another copy, unresolved V genes explain less than half of these, and the others have no known cause. V and J calls and clone size come straight from that table; D and trimming were deduced from the DNA. The table for this sample lists approximately 440,000 clones; approximately 77% of them were counted only once. In total, the top ten clones hold about 12% of the sample.

Donors were healthy HIV-negative adults with no recently reported acute infections or vaccinations. All donors were Caucasian adults living in Nashville, Tennessee, USA. For unsorted samples, roughly 81 million PBMCs were counted and genomic DNA was extracted with the QIAamp DNA Blood Mini kit. Blood was collected by leukapheresis, and PBMCs were isolated by Ficoll-Histopaque density gradient centrifugation and then cryopreserved in liquid nitrogen vapor phase. Note on this clone: It lacks a known antigen. Qualities for individual bases were not recorded, and no much larger clone is one base off.

Material: PBMCs. The TCR was taken from a woman between 40 and 55 years old in good health. Some clones in this sample may be carry-over from other donors' samples.

The CDR3 reads CASSEQGTGANVLTF. The nucleotide sequence is given as TGTGCCAGCAGCGAACAGGGGACTGGGGCCAACGTCCTGACTTTC. The chain couples TRBV6-5 to TRBJ2-6; the central 7 bases match TRBD1. CDR1 and CDR2, looked up from the germline V gene, are MNHEY and SVGAGI. Trimming leaves V shorter by 6 bases and J shorter by 2 bases, with the junction holding 4 bases beyond the gene matches. The CDR3 goes from the cysteine to the phenylalanine over 15 residues. Only the CDR3 DNA is retained, 45 bases long and in frame from the first base.